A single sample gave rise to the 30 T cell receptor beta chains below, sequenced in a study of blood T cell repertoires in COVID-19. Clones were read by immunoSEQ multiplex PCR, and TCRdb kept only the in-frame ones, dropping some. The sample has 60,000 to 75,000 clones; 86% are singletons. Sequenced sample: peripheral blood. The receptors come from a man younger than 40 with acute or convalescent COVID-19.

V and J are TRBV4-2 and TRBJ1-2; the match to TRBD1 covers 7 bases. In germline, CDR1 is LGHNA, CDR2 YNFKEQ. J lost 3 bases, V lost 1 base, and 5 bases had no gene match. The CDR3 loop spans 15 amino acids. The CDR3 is CASSQVVGGDYGYTF. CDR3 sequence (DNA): TGTGCCAGCAGCCAAGTGGTAGGGGGCGACTATGGCTACACCTTC.

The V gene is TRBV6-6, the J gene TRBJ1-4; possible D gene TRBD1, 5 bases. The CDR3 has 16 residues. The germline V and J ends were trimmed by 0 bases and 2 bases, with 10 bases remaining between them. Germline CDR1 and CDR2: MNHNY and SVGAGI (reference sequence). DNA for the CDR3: TGTGCCAGCAGTTACTCCCAGGGAGGGACTAATGAAAAACTGTTTTTT. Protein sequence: CASSYSQGGTNEKLFF.

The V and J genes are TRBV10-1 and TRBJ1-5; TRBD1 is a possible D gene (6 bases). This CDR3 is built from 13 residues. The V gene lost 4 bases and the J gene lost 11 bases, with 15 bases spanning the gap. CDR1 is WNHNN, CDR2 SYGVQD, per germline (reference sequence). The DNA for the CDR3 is TGCGCCAGCAGTGCGGGTCAGGGACAATCCCAGCATTTT. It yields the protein CASSAGQGQSQHF.

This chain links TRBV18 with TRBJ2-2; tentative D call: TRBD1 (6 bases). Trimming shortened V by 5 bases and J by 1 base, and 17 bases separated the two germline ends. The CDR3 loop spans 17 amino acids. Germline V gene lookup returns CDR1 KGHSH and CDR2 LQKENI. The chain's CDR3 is CASSTNLGQRNTGELFF. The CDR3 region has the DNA TGTGCCAGCTCAACGAACTTAGGACAGAGGAACACCGGGGAGCTGTTTTTT.

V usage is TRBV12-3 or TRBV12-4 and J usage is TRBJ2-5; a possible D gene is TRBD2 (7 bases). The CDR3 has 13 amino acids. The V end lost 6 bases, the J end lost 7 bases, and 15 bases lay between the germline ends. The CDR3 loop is CASRGGGPGTQYF. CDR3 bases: TGTGCCAGCAGAGGGGGGGGGCCCGGGACCCAGTACTTC.

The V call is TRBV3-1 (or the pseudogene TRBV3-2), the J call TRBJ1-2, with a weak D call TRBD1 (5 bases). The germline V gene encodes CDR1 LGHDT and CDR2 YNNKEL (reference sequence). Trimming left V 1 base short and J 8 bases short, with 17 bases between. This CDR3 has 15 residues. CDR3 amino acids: CASSQANSGFGGYTF. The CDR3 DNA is TGTGCCAGCAGCCAAGCTAACTCAGGGTTTGGAGGCTACACCTTC.

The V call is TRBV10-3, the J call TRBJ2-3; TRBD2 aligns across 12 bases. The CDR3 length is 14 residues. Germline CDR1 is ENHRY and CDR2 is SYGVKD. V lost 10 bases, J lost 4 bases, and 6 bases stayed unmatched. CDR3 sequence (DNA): TGTGCCACCCGACTAGCGGGAGAGGCAGATACGCAGTATTTT. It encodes CATRLAGEADTQYF.

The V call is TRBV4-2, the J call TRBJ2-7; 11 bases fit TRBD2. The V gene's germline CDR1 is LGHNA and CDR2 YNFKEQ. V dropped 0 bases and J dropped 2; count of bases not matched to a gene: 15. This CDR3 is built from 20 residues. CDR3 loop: CASSQEINSGRAQGTYEQYF. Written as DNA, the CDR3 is TGTGCCAGCAGCCAAGAAATCAATAGCGGGAGGGCCCAAGGAACCTACGAGCAGTACTTC.

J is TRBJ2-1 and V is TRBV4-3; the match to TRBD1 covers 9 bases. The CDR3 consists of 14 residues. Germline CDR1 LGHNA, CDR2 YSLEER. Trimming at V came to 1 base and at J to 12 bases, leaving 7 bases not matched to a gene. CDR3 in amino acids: CASSQADRGSGQFF. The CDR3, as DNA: TGCGCCAGCAGCCAAGCGGACAGGGGTTCGGGGCAGTTCTTC.

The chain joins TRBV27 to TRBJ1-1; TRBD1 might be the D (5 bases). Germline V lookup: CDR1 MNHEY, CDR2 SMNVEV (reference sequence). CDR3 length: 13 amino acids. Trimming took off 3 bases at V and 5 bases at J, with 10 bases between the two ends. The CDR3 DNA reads TGTGCCAGCAGTTTCAGGGAACAAACTGAAGCTTTCTTT. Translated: CASSFREQTEAFF.

CDR3 region: CASSRGGSQETQYF. Written as DNA, the CDR3 is TGTGCCAGTAGTCGGGGGGGGAGTCAAGAGACCCAGTACTTC. This chain joins TRBV19 and TRBJ2-5; TRBD2 matches 8 bases. The CDR3 length is 14 residues. V lost 5 bases, J lost 2 bases, and 4 bases stayed unmatched. The V gene's germline CDR1 is LNHDA and CDR2 SQIVND (reference sequence).

The CDR3: CASSLRGSGANVLTF. The CDR3 nucleotides are TGTGCCAGCAGTTTACGGGGGTCTGGGGCCAACGTCCTGACTTTC. This chain links TRBV28 with TRBJ2-6; possibly TRBD2 for D (6 bases). CDR1 and CDR2 (germline): MDHEN, SYDVKM. The CDR3 sequence is 15 residues long. V lost 2 bases and J 1 base, leaving 6 bases between the germline ends.

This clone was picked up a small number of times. The CDR3 here is CASSSRGLQETQYF. DNA of the CDR3: TGTGCCAGCAGTTCACGAGGTCTACAAGAGACCCAGTACTTC. This chain joins TRBV7-2 and TRBJ2-5; D ambiguous. V gave up 6 bases and J gave up 2 bases, with 13 bases separating them. The CDR3 consists of 14 residues. Germline V gene data show CDR1 as SGHTA and CDR2 as FQGNSA. The full variable domain, completed using reference TRBV7-2 and TRBJ2-5, is GAGVSQSPSNKVTEKGKDVELRCDPISGHTALYWYRQSLGQGLEFLIYFQGNSAPDKSGLPSDRFSAERTGGSVSTLTIQRTQQEDSAVYLCASSSRGLQETQYFGPGTRLLVL.

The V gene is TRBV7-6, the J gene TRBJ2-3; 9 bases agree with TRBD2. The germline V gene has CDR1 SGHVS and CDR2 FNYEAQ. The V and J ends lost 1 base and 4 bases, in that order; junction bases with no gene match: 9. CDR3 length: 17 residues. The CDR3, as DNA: TGTGCCAGCAGCTTAGTCCAGCGGGAGGTACCCCCAGATACGCAGTATTTT. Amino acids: CASSLVQREVPPDTQYF.

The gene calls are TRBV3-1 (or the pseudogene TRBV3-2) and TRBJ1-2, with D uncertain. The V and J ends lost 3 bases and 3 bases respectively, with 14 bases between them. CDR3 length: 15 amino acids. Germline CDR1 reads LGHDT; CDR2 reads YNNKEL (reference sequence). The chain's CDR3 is CASSHISDGYYGYTF. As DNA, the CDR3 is TGTGCCAGCAGCCATATTAGCGATGGTTACTATGGCTACACCTTC.

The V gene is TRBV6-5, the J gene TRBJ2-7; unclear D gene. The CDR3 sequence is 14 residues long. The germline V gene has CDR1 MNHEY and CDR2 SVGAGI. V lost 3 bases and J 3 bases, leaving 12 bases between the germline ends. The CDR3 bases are TGTGCCAGCAGTTATCAGGTGGAAGGCTACGAGCAGTACTTC. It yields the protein CASSYQVEGYEQYF.

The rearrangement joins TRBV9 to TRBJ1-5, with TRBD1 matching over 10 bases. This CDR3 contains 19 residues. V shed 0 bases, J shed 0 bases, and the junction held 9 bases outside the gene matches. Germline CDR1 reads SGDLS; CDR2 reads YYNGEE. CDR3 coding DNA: TGTGCCAGCAGCGTAGGGCCCGGACAGGGGGGGTATAGCAATCAGCCCCAGCATTTT. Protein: CASSVGPGQGGYSNQPQHF.

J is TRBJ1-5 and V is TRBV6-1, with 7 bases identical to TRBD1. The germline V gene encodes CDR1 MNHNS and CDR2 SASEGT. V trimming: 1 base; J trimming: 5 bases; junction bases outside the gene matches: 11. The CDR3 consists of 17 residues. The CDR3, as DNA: TGTGCCAGCAGTGAAGAATACCGAGGGACAGCCGATCAGCCCCAGCATTTT. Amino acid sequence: CASSEEYRGTADQPQHF.

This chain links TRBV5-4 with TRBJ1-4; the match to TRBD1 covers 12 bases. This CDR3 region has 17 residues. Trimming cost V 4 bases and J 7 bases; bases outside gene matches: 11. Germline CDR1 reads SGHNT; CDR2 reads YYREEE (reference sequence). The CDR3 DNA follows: TGTGCCAGCAGCCCCGGGACAGGGGGCGCTGGGAGTGAAAAACTGTTTTTT. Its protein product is CASSPGTGGAGSEKLFF.

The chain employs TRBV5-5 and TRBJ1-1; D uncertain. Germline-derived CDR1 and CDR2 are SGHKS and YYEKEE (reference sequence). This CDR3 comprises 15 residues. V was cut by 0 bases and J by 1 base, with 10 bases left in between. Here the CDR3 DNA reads TGTGCCAGCAGCTTGGGGTACACCCCGAACACTGAAGCTTTCTTT. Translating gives CASSLGYTPNTEAFF.

The CDR3 region is CASSRGGQTGGYEQYV. Written as DNA, the CDR3 is TGTGCCAGCAGTCGAGGCGGACAGACGGGGGGGTACGAGCAGTACGTC. This chain joins TRBV6-6 and TRBJ2-7, with 8 bases lining up with TRBD2. CDR3 length: 16 residues. Unmatched junction bases numbered 13, after V lost 5 bases and J lost 4 bases. Germline values: CDR1 MNHNY, CDR2 SVGAGI (reference sequence).

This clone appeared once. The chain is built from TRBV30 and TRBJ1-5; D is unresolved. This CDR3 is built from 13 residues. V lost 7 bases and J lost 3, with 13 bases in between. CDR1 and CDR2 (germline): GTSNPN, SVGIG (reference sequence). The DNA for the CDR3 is TGTGCCTACCGGACGGACTTCAATCAGCCCCAGCATTTT. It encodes CAYRTDFNQPQHF.

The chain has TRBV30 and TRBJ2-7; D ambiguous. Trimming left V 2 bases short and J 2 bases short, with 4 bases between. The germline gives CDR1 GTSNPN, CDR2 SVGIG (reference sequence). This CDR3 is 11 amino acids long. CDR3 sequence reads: CAWSSPYEQYF. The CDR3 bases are TGTGCCTGGAGTAGCCCCTACGAGCAGTACTTC.

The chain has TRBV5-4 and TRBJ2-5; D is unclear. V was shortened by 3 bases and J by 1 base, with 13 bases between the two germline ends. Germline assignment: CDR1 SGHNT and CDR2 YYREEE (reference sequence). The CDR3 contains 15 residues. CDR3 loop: CASSSTKAPQETQYF. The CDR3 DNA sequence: TGTGCCAGCAGCTCAACCAAAGCGCCCCAAGAGACCCAGTACTTC.

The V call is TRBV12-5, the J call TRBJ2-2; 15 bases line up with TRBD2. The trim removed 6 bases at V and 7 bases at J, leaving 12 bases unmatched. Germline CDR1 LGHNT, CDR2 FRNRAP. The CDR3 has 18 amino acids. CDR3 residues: CASGGTSGRFGAFGELFF. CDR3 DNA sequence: TGTGCTAGTGGGGGGACTAGCGGGAGGTTCGGGGCATTCGGGGAGCTGTTTTTT.

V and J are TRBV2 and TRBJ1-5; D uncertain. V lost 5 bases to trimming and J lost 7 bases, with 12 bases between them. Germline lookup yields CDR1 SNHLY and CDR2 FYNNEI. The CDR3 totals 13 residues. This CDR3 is CASSLGLRQPQHF. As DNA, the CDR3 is TGTGCCAGCAGTCTCGGACTCAGACAGCCCCAGCATTTT.

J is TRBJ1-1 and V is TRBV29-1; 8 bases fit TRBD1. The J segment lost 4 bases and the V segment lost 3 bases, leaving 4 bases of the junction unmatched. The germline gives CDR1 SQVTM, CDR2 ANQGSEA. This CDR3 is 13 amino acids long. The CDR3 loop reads CSVDRQGATEAFF. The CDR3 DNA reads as TGCAGCGTTGACCGGCAGGGGGCCACTGAAGCTTTCTTT.

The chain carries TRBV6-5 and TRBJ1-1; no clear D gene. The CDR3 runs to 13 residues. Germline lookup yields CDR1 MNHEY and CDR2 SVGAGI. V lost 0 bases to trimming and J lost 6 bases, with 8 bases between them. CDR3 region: CASSYSTGSEAFF. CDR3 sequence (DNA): TGTGCCAGCAGTTACTCGACTGGATCTGAAGCTTTCTTT.

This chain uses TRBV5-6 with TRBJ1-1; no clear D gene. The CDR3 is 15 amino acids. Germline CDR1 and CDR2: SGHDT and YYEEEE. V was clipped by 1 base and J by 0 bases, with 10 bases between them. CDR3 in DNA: TGTGCCAGCAGCTTGATGGCAGAAGTGAACACTGAAGCTTTCTTT. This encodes CASSLMAEVNTEAFF.

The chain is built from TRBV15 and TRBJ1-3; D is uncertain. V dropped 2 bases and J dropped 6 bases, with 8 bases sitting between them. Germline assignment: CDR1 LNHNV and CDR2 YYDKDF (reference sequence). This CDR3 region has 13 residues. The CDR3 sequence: CATSRRQENTIYF. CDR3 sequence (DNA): TGTGCCACCAGCAGACGGCAGGAAAACACCATATATTTT.